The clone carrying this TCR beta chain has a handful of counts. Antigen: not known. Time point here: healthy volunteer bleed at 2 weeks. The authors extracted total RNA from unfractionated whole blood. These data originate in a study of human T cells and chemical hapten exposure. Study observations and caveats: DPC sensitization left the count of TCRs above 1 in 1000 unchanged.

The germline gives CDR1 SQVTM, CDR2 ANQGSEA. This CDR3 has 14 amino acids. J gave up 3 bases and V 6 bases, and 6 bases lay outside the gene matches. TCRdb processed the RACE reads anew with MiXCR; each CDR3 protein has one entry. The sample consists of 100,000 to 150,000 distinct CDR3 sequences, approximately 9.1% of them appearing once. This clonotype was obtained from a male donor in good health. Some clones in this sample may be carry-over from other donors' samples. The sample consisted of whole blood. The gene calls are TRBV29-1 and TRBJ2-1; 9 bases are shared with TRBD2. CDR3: CSVRLAEFYNEQFF. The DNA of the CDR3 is TGCAGCGTCCGACTAGCGGAGTTCTACAATGAGCAGTTCTTC.